This T cell receptor (beta chain) was recorded in a study of graft-versus-host responses after intestinal transplantation. As for the study in general: Recipients had transplants, and these were multivisceral, liver-intestinal, or isolated intestinal.

General study findings and limits: In patients with graft-donor T cell macrochimerism, allograft graft-versus-host to host-versus-graft clonal ratios were high. Recipient marrow harbored GvH clones, some of which surfaced first in ileum or blood.

Sequenced by immunoSEQ multiplex PCR; TCRdb stores in-frame clones only, minus some. The data hold over 75,000 clones, with roughly 84% observed a single time. This clone appeared a single time. The antigen is undetermined. CDR3 size: 16 residues. The V end lost 3 bases, the J end lost 1 base, and 13 bases lay between the germline ends. CDR1 is MDHEN, CDR2 SYDVKM, per germline. This specimen consisted of unstimulated CD8+ T cells sorted from spleen or lymph node cells, obtained before transplant. V usage is TRBV28 and J usage is TRBJ1-5; TRBD1 is a possible D gene (5 bases). The receptor comes from a human donor who was the organ donor for an intestinal transplant. In nucleotides, the CDR3 is TGTGCCAGCAGTTTCCAGGGTCAGTGGAGCAATCAGCCCCAGCATTTT. Its translation is CASSFQGQWSNQPQHF.